This TCR beta chain was profiled in a study of tumor-infiltrating lymphocytes in localized non-small cell lung cancer. At the level of the study: Several tumor histologies, both smoking statuses, and some post-neoadjuvant chemotherapy samples were included. Resected tumor was paired with non-adjacent uninvolved lung from the same patient.

The trim removed 5 bases at V and 4 bases at J, leaving 7 bases unmatched. Germline assignment: CDR1 SGHTA and CDR2 FQGNSA. The length of the CDR3 is 15 residues. TCRdb keeps only in-frame clones here, not all; method: immunoSEQ multiplex PCR. The sample holds 12,000 or so clones; over 80% are singletons and the top ten take 7% to 9%. Sequenced input: lung tumor tissue. This TCR was sampled from a human donor with non-small cell lung cancer. The chain couples TRBV7-2 to TRBJ2-7, with 11 nucleotides matching TRBD2. CDR3 amino acids: CASSTSGGTGYEQYF. The CDR3 nucleotides read TGTGCCAGCAGCACTAGCGGGGGTACAGGTTACGAGCAGTACTTC.